The clone carrying this T cell receptor beta chain was found once. Its target is not known. The data are from a study of cytomegalovirus exposure and HLA in healthy donors. General study points: When analyzed later, a missense DCLRE1C variant was found to be linked to TCR beta V- and J-gene trimming. Being indistinguishable, some V segments were excluded, TRBV6-2 and TRBV6-3 among them. An analysis done earlier found most TCR beta V segments productive about 90% or about 30% of the time.

The CDR3 length is 14 residues. Trimming left V 2 bases short and J 0 bases short, with 7 bases between. Germline V gives CDR1 PRHDT, CDR2 FYEKMQ (reference sequence). Healthy bone marrow donors made up the donors. Primers: 60 Vbeta forward and 13 Jbeta reverse. The method was immunoSEQ multiplex PCR; TCRdb's version includes in-frame clones alone and lacks a portion of them. The sample records 84,000 or so clones, less than 80% being singletons. The rearrangement joins TRBV13 to TRBJ1-1, with D uncertain. The TCR sequence derives from a human donor in good health. Input material: PBMCs. As DNA, the CDR3 is TGTGCCAGCAGCTTAAGAAGCATGAACACTGAAGCTTTCTTT. Amino acid sequence: CASSLRSMNTEAFF.